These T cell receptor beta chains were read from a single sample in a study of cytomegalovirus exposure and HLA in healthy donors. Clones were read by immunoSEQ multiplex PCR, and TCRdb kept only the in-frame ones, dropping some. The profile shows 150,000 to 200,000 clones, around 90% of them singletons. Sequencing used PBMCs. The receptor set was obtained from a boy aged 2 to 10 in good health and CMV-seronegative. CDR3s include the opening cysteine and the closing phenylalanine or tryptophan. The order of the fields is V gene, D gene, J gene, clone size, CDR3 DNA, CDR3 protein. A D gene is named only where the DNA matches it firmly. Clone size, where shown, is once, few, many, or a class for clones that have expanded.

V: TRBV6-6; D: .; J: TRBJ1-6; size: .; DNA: TGTGCCAGCAGTCGACGCTCGGCGGTTCATTCACCCCTCCACTTT; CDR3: CASSRRSAVHSPLHF
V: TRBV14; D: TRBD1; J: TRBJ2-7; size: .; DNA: TGTGCCAGCAGCCGACAGGGGGTCTACGAGCAGTACTTC; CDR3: CASSRQGVYEQYF
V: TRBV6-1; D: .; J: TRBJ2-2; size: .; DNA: TGTGCCACCCGCCGTGGGGCTGGGACCGGGGAGCTGTTTTTT; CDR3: CATRRGAGTGELFF
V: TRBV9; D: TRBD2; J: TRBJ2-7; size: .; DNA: TGTGCCAGCAGCGTAGGCGGGAGAGGTCACGAGCAGTACTTC; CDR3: CASSVGGRGHEQYF
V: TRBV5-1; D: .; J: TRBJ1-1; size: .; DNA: TGCGCCAGCAGCTTGGATAGGGGTGGCACTGAAGCTTTCTTT; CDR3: CASSLDRGGTEAFF
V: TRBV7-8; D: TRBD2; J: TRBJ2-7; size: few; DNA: TGTGCCAGCAGCTTGTGGGGAGAGACTAGCGACTACGAGCAGTACTTC; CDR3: CASSLWGETSDYEQYF
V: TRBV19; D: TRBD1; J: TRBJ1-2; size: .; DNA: TGTGCCAGTAGATCGGACAGGTATCTTGGCTACACCTTC; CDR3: CASRSDRYLGYTF
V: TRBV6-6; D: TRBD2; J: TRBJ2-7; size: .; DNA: TGTGCCAGCAGTAAGCAGACGACCGGGACTAGTAACGAGCAGTACTTC; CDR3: CASSKQTTGTSNEQYF
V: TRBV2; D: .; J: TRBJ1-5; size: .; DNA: TGTGCCAGCAGGAGGGGGGGGGAGCCCCAGCATTTT; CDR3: CASRRGGEPQHF
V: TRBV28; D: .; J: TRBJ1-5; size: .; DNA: TGTGCCAGCAGTTTAATCAGGGGCGGCAATCAGCCCCAGCATTTT; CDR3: CASSLIRGGNQPQHF
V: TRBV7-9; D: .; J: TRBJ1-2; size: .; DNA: TGTGCCAGCAGCTTTCCCCGTCAGATTCCTGGCTACACCTTC; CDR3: CASSFPRQIPGYTF
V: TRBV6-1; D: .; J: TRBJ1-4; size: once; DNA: TGTGCCAGCAGAGGTTGGGCCAAGGCCCATGAAAAACTGTTTTTT; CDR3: CASRGWAKAHEKLFF
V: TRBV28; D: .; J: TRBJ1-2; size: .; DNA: TGTGCCAGCTCCGGCGGGGGCGATGGCTACACCTTC; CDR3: CASSGGGDGYTF
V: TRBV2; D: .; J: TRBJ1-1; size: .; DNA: TGTGCCAGCAGTGAAGGGTCAGGGCGGACTGAAGCTTTCTTT; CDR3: CASSEGSGRTEAFF
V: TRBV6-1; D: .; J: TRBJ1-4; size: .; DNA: TGTGCCAGCAGTCGCGGGACGGCGGCAAGTGAAAAACTGTTTTTT; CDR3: CASSRGTAASEKLFF
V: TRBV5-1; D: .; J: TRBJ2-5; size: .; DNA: TGCGCCAGCAGATTAGCGGACATTCAAGAGACCCAGTACTTC; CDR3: CASRLADIQETQYF
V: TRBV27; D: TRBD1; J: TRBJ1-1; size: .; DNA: TGTGCCAGCAGTCCTTACCGGGACAGGGACACTGAAGCTTTCTTT; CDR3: CASSPYRDRDTEAFF
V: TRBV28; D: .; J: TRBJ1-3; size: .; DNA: TGTGCCAGCAGTGATGGGGGGAGCTCTGGAAACACCATATATTTT; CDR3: CASSDGGSSGNTIYF
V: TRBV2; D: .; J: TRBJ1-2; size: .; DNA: TGTGCCAGCACGACTCGGGACACACCTAACTATGGCTACACCTTC; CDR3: CASTTRDTPNYGYTF
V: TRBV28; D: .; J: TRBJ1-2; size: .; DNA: TGTGCCAGCAGATTTCGGGGGGCGTCTTATGGCTACACCTTC; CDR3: CASRFRGASYGYTF
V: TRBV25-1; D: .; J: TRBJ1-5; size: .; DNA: TGTGCCAGCAGTGACCCCTATAGCAATCAGCCCCAGCATTTT; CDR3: CASSDPYSNQPQHF
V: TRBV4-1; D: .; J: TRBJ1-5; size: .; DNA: TGCGCCAGCAGCCAAGAAATGGCAGGCCTAAATCAGCCCCAGCATTTT; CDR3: CASSQEMAGLNQPQHF
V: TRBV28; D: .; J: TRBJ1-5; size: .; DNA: TGTGCCAGCAGAAATTACAGGGATGTTCAGCCCCAGCATTTT; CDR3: CASRNYRDVQPQHF
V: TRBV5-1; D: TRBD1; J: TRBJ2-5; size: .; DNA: TGCGCCAGCAGCCCCTCGGACAGGGAACACCAAGAGACCCAGTACTTC; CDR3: CASSPSDREHQETQYF
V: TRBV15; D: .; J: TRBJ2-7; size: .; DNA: TGTGCCACCAGCAGAGATCGCTCCAACATCTACGAGCAGTACTTC; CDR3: CATSRDRSNIYEQYF
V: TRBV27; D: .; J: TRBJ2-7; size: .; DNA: TGTGCCAGCAGTTTAAAGAGCTCCTACGAGCAGTACTTC; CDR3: CASSLKSSYEQYF
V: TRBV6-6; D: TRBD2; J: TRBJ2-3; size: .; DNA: TGTGCCAGCAGTTCTAGCGGGCATGGGGATACGCAGTATTTT; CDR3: CASSSSGHGDTQYF
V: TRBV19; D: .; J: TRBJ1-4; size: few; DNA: TGTGCCACCATGGGACACCGGCTGTCTAAACTGTTTTTT; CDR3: CATMGHRLSKLFF
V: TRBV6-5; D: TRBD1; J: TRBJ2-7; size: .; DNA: TGTGCCAGCAGTCGACAGGGCACTAGCTCCTACGAGCAGTACTTC; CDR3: CASSRQGTSSYEQYF
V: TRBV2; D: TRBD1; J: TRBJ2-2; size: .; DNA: TGTGCCAGCAGTGCGGGGGGGACAGGGGGCGTCGTGAACACCGGGGAGCTGTTTTTT; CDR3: CASSAGGTGGVVNTGELFF
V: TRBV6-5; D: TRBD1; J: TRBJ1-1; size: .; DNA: TGTGCCAGCGCCTCGGGACAGGGGACAAAATTTGAAGCTTTCTTT; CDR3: CASASGQGTKFEAFF
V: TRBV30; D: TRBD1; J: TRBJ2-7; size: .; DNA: TGTGCCTGGAGTGCAGGGGGTTCCTACGAGCAGTACTTC; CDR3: CAWSAGGSYEQYF
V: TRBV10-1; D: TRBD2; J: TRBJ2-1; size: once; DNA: TGCGCCAGCAGGAGCGGGAGGGCCATAGATGAGCAGTTCTTC; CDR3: CASRSGRAIDEQFF
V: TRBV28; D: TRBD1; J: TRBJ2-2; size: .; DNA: TGTGCCAGCAGTCGGGGACAGCCGAACACCGGGGAGCTGTTTTTT; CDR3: CASSRGQPNTGELFF
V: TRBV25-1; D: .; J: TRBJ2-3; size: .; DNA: TGTGCCAGCAGTGGCGCCGGGAGAAGCTACACAGATACGCAGTATTTT; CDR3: CASSGAGRSYTDTQYF
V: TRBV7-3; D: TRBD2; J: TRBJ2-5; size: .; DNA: TGTGCCAGCAGTCGCATAGCGGGGGGGCCTGAGACCCAGTACTTC; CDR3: CASSRIAGGPETQYF
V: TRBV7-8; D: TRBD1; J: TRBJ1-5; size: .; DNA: TGTGCCAGCAGCCCAACGACAGGGTCAGGTTTTCAGCCCCAGCATTTT; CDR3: CASSPTTGSGFQPQHF
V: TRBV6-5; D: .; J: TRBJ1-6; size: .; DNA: TGTGCCAGCAGTTTCTCGACTAAATACGGTTCACCCCTCCACTTT; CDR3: CASSFSTKYGSPLHF
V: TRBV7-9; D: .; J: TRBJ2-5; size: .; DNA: TGTTCCAGCAGCTTAAGTACGGGGGCCCAGTACTTC; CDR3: CSSSLSTGAQYF
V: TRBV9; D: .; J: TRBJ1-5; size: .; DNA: TGTGCCAGCAGCGGGGGCCAAGCCAATCAGCCCCAGCATTTT; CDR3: CASSGGQANQPQHF
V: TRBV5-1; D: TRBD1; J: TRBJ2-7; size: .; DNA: TGCGCCAGCAGCTTGTCCGGGACAGGCACCTACGAGCAGTACTTC; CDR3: CASSLSGTGTYEQYF
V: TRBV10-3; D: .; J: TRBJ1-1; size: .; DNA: TGTGCCACCAAGGCCCTCACGGGTGGCACTGAAGCTTTCTTT; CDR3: CATKALTGGTEAFF
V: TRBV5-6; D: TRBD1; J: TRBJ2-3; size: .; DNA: TGTGCCAGCAGCCTCGGCCCTGGGACAGGGAGGACAGATACGCAGTATTTT; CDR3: CASSLGPGTGRTDTQYF
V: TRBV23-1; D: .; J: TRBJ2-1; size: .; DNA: TGCGCCAGCAGTCAGTCTAATGGGACTGGGATCAATGAGCAGTTCTTC; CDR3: CASSQSNGTGINEQFF
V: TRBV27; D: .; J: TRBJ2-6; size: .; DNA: TGTGCCAGCAGTTTTAGAAGGGGAACTGGGGCCAACGTCCTGACTTTC; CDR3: CASSFRRGTGANVLTF
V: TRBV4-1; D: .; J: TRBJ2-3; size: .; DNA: TGCGCCAGCAGCCAACCTATGGATACGCAGTATTTT; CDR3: CASSQPMDTQYF
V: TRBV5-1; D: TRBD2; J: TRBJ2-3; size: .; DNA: TGCGCCAGCAGCTCTACTAGCGGGAGAACAGATACGCAGTATTTT; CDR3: CASSSTSGRTDTQYF
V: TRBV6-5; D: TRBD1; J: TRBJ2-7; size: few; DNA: TGTGCCAGCAGTCCCCACGACAGGGGGGCTGGCGAGCAGTACTTC; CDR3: CASSPHDRGAGEQYF
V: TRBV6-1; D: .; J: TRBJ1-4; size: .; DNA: TGTGCCAGCAGTGTAGATCGAGGTGAAAAACTGTTTTTT; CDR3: CASSVDRGEKLFF
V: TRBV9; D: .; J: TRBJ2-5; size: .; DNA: TGTGCCAGCAGCGTTAGCGCGAGAGAGACCCAGTACTTC; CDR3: CASSVSARETQYF
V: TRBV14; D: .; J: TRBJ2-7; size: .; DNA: TGTGCCAGCAGCCAAGTAGGAGCCTACGAGCAGTACTTC; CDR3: CASSQVGAYEQYF
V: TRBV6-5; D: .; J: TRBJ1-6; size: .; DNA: TGTGCCAGCAGTTACAGGAGGCATGGGTCACCCCTCCACTTT; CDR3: CASSYRRHGSPLHF
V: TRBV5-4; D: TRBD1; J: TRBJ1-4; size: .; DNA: TGTGCCAGCAGCTTGAAGGGGGCGTTGAATGAAAAACTGTTTTTT; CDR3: CASSLKGALNEKLFF
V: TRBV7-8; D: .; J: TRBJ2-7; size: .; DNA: TGTGCCAGCAGCCGCACACGGGTGCTGGCCTACGAGCAGTACTTC; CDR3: CASSRTRVLAYEQYF